This is a list of T cell receptor beta chains from one sample in a study of PD-L1 blockade in urothelial cancer. Measured with immunoSEQ multiplex PCR; TCRdb has only the in-frame clones, and not every one. This table has under 40,000 clones, roughly 88% appearing once. The sequencing here drew on PBMCs, taken around atezolizumab (anti-PD-L1) treatment. Receptor source: a man in his sixties with urothelial cancer. Both conserved end residues are part of each CDR3. D genes are given only for firm matches. For some rows the clone size is stated as once, few or many, or as a class when expanded; others skip it.

>-|TRBJ1-2|TRBV30|-
CAWTPGHERFGYTF
TGTGCCTGGACACCGGGACACGAAAGGTTTGGCTACACCTTC
>-|TRBJ2-5|TRBV7-2|-
CASSLAGGVETQYF
TGTGCCAGCAGCTTAGCAGGCGGGGTTGAGACCCAGTACTTC
>-|TRBJ1-4|TRBV7-2|-
CASSLGSGLEKLFF
TGTGCCAGCAGCTTAGGGTCGGGTTTGGAAAAACTGTTTTTT
>-|TRBJ2-3|TRBV7-3|-
CASSRGKTDTQYF
TGTGCCAGCAGCCGCGGAAAAACGGATACGCAGTATTTT
>TRBD2|TRBJ2-1|TRBV5-6|-
CASSFGGGSRYNEQFF
TGTGCCAGCAGCTTTGGGGGAGGGAGCCGCTACAATGAGCAGTTCTTC
>-|TRBJ2-5|TRBV30|once
CACITGGTQYF
TGTGCCTGCATCACCGGGGGGACCCAGTACTTC
>-|TRBJ1-3|TRBV5-1|-
CASSLGARGNTIYF
TGCGCCAGCAGCTTGGGGGCTCGAGGAAACACCATATATTTT
>TRBD2|TRBJ2-5|TRBV7-2|-
CASSLVSGGVKETQYF
TGTGCCAGCAGCTTAGTTAGCGGGGGTGTAAAAGAGACCCAGTACTTC
>-|TRBJ1-1|TRBV5-6|-
CASSLGRGGEAFF
TGTGCCAGCAGCTTGGGAAGGGGGGGTGAAGCTTTCTTT
>-|TRBJ1-2|TRBV20-1|few
CSASTQDGYTF
TGCAGTGCTAGTACACAGGATGGCTACACCTTC
>-|TRBJ2-7|TRBV5-4|once
CASSFGRGSGEQYF
TGTGCCAGCAGCTTTGGTCGCGGGTCCGGCGAGCAGTACTTC
>-|TRBJ2-7|TRBV5-1|-
CASSLAKGHSYEQYF
TGCGCCAGCAGCTTGGCAAAGGGACACAGCTACGAGCAGTACTTC
>TRBD1|TRBJ2-7|TRBV9|-
CASSVTGQGSNEQYF
TGTGCCAGCAGCGTCACCGGACAGGGGTCCAACGAGCAGTACTTC
>TRBD2|TRBJ2-3|TRBV6-6|-
CASSSGLAGGTDTQYF
TGTGCCAGCAGTTCCGGACTAGCGGGGGGGACAGATACGCAGTATTTT
>TRBD2|TRBJ2-3|TRBV7-2|once
CASSLSSGADTQYF
TGTGCCAGCAGCTTGAGTAGCGGGGCAGATACGCAGTATTTT
>-|TRBJ2-7|TRBV5-1|-
CASSSTPGPSYEQYF
TGCGCCAGCAGCTCAACGCCCGGTCCGTCCTACGAGCAGTACTTC
>-|TRBJ2-7|TRBV18|-
CASSPSTYEQYF
TGTGCCAGCTCACCGTCCACCTACGAGCAGTACTTC
>TRBD1|TRBJ2-1|TRBV2|-
CASSGYGQGHYNEQFF
TGTGCCAGCAGTGGTTATGGACAGGGTCACTACAATGAGCAGTTCTTC
>TRBD1|TRBJ2-3|TRBV5-1|-
CASSSWDRGGADTQYF
TGCGCCAGCAGCTCCTGGGACAGGGGAGGGGCGGATACGCAGTATTTT
>TRBD1|TRBJ1-4|TRBV6-1|-
CASSEGQGVGKLFF
TGTGCCAGCAGTGAAGGACAGGGAGTAGGAAAACTGTTTTTT
>-|TRBJ1-3|TRBV30|-
CAWSAGDRGSGNTIYF
TGTGCCTGGAGTGCTGGGGATCGGGGTTCTGGAAACACCATATATTTT
>-|TRBJ1-5|TRBV30|-
CAWRAKQGGNQPQHF
TGTGCCTGGAGAGCGAAACAGGGAGGCAATCAGCCCCAGCATTTT
>TRBD2|TRBJ2-3|TRBV29-1|-
CSAGTSGSADTQYF
TGCAGCGCTGGGACTAGCGGGAGTGCAGATACGCAGTATTTT
>TRBD1|TRBJ2-5|TRBV7-6|-
CASSFRGQETQYF
TGTGCCAGCAGCTTCAGGGGGCAAGAGACCCAGTACTTC
>-|TRBJ1-4|TRBV5-1|-
CASREGATNEKLFF
TGCGCCAGCCGAGAGGGGGCAACTAATGAAAAACTGTTTTTT
>TRBD2|TRBJ2-5|TRBV7-9|-
CASSFTSGQETQYF
TGTGCCAGCAGCTTCACTAGCGGCCAAGAGACCCAGTACTTC
>-|TRBJ2-7|TRBV4-3|-
CASSQEVGRLYEQYF
TGCGCCAGCAGCCAAGAGGTGGGGCGCCTCTACGAGCAGTACTTC
>-|TRBJ2-3|TRBV7-2|once
CASSPLSGPDTQYF
TGTGCCAGCAGCCCTCTGAGTGGGCCAGATACGCAGTATTTT
>-|TRBJ1-6|TRBV5-4|-
CASSLSGDVLNSPLHF
TGTGCCAGCAGCTTGTCAGGCGACGTCCTTAATTCACCCCTCCACTTT
>TRBD2|TRBJ2-3|TRBV28|-
CASSLRAVAGPDTQYF
TGTGCCAGCAGTTTACGAGCGGTAGCGGGCCCAGATACGCAGTATTTT
>TRBD1|TRBJ1-2|TRBV6-6|once
CASSPDRGYGYTF
TGTGCCAGCAGCCCTGACAGGGGATATGGCTACACCTTC
>-|TRBJ1-6|TRBV5-1|once
CASSLEGHMNSPLHF
TGCGCCAGCAGCTTGGAGGGGCACATGAATTCACCCCTCCACTTT
>TRBD2|TRBJ2-1|TRBV2|few
CASSETSVRVNNEQFF
TGTGCCAGCAGTGAGACTAGCGTGCGCGTCAACAATGAGCAGTTCTTC
>TRBD1|TRBJ1-5|TRBV5-6|-
CASSEMDRENQPQHF
TGTGCCAGCAGCGAAATGGACAGGGAAAATCAGCCCCAGCATTTT
>TRBD1|TRBJ2-7|TRBV5-1|-
CASSYTTGDPYEQYF
TGCGCCAGCAGCTATACGACAGGGGACCCCTACGAGCAGTACTTC
>-|TRBJ1-1|TRBV6-5|few
CASSSRQRMNTEAFF
TGTGCCAGCAGTTCCCGACAGAGGATGAACACTGAAGCTTTCTTT
>-|TRBJ1-4|TRBV7-3|-
CASSLASATNEKLFF
TGTGCCAGCAGCTTAGCGTCTGCAACTAATGAAAAACTGTTTTTT
>-|TRBJ2-1|TRBV7-2|-
CASSTLRASSYNEQFF
TGTGCCAGCAGCACCTTGCGGGCTAGCTCCTACAATGAGCAGTTCTTC
>-|TRBJ1-1|TRBV20-1|-
CSARGATEAFF
TGCAGTGCTAGAGGGGCTACTGAAGCTTTCTTT